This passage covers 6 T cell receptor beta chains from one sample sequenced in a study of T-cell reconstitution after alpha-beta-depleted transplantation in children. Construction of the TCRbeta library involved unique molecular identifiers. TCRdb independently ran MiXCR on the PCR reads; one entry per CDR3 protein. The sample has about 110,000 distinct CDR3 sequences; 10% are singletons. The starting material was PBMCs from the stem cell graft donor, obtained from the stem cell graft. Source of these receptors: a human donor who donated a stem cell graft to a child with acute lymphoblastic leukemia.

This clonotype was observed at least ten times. CDR3 in DNA: TGCAGTGCTGCAGACCACCTATCAGACAATGAGCAGTTCTTC. Amino acids: CSAADHLSDNEQFF. The chain links TRBV20-1 to TRBJ2-1; D is uncertain. Trimming shortened V by 5 bases and J by 5 bases, and 16 bases separated the two germline ends. CDR1 and CDR2 (germline): DFQATT, SNEGSKA (reference sequence). This CDR3 has 14 amino acids.

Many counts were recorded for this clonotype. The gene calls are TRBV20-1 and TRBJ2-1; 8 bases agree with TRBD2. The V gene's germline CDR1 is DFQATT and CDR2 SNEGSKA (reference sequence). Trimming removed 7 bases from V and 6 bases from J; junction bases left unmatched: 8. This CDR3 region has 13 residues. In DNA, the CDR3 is TGCAGTGAGTCCAGCGGGAGATTCAATGAGCAGTTCTTC. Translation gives CSESSGRFNEQFF.

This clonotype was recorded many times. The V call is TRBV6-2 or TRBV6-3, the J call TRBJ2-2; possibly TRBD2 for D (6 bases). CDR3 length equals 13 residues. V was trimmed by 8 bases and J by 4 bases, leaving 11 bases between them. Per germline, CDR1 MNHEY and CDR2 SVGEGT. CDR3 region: CASRRGSTGELFF. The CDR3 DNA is TGTGCCAGCCGGCGGGGAAGCACCGGGGAGCTGTTTTTT.

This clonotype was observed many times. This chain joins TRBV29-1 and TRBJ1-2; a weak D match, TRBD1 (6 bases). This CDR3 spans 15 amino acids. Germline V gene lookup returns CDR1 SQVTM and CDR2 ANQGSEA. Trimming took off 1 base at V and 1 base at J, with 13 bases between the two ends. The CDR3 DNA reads TGCAGCGTTGAAGGGGACAAAGAAAATAACTATGGCTACACCTTC. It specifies CSVEGDKENNYGYTF. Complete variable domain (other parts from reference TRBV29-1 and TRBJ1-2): SAVISQKPSRDICQRGTSLTIQCQVDSQVTMMFWYRQQPGQSLTLIATANQGSEATYESGFVIDKFPISRPNLTFSTLTVSNMSPEDSSIYLCSVEGDKENNYGYTFGSGTRLTVV.

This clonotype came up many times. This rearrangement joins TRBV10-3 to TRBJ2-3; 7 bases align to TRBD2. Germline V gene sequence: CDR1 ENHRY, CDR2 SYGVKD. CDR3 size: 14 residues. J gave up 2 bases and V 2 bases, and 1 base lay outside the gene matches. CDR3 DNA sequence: TGTGCCATCAGTGAGAGCGGGGACACAGATACGCAGTATTTT. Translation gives CAISESGDTDTQYF.

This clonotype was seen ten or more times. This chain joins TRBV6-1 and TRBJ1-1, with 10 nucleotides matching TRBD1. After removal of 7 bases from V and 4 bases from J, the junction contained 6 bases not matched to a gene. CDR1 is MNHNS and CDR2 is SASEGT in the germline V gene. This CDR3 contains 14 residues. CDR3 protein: CASIDRGLRTEAFF. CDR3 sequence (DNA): TGTGCCAGCATCGACAGGGGGCTTCGCACTGAAGCTTTCTTT.